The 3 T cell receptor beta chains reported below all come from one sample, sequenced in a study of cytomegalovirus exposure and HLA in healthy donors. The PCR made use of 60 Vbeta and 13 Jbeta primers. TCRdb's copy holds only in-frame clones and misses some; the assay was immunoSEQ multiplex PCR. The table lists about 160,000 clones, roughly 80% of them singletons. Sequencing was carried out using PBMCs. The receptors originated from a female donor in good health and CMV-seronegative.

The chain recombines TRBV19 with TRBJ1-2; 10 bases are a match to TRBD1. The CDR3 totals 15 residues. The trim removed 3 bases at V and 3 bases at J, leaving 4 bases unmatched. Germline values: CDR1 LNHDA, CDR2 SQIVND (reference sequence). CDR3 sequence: CASSIWTGGDYGYTF. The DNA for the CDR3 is TGTGCCAGTAGTATCTGGACAGGGGGTGACTATGGCTACACCTTC.

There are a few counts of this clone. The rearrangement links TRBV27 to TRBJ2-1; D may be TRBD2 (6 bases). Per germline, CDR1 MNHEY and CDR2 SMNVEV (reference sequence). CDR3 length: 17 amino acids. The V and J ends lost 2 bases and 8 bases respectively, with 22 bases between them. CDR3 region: CASSLSPSASVSDEQFF. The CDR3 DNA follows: TGTGCCAGCAGTTTAAGCCCTAGCGCTTCCGTTAGCGATGAGCAGTTCTTC.

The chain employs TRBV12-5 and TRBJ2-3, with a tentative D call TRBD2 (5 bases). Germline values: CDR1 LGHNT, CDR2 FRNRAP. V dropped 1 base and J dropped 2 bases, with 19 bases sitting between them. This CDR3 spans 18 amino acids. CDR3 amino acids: CASGLDGWSGRNTDTQYF. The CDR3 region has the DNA TGTGCTAGTGGTTTGGATGGTTGGTCGGGAAGGAACACAGATACGCAGTATTTT.